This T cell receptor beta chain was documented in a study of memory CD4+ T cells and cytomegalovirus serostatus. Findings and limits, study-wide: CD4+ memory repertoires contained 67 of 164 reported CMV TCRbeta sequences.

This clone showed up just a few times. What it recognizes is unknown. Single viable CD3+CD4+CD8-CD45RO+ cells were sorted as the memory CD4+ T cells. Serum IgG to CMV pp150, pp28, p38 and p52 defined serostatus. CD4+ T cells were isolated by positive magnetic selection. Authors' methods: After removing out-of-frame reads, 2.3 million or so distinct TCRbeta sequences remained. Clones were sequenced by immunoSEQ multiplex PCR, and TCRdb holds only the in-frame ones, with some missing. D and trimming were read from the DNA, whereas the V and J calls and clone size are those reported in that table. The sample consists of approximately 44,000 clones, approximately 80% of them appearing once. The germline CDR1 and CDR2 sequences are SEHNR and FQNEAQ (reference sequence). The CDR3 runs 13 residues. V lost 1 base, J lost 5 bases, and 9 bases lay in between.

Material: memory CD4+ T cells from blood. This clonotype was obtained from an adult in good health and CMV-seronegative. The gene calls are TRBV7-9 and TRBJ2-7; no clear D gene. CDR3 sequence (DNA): TGTGCCAGCAGCTTAGAAATTTTAAACGAGCAGTACTTC. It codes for CASSLEILNEQYF.